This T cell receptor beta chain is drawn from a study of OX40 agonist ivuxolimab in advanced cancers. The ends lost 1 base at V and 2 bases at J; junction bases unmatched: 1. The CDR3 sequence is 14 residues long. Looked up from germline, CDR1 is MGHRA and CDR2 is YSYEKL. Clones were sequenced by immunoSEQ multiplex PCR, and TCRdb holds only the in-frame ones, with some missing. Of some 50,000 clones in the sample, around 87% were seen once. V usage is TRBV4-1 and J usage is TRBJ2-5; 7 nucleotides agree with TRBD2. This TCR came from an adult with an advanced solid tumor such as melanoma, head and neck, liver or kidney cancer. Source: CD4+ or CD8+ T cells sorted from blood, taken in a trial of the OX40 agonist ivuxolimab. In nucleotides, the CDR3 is TGCGCCAGCAGCCAAGGGGACTATCAAGAGACCCAGTACTTC. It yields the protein CASSQGDYQETQYF.